The 20 T cell receptor beta chains below come from one sample, sequenced in a study of T cells in narcolepsy. TCRdb keeps only in-frame clones here, not all; method: immunoSEQ multiplex PCR. The sample has tens of thousands of clones, 92% seen once. The sequenced sample consisted of CD45RA- memory CD4+ T cells from PBMCs. The receptors were sampled from a human donor with narcolepsy.

Details on this clone: Other DNA sequences from this sample encode an identical CDR3 as well. In DNA form, the CDR3 reads TGTGCCACCATGGGGGGCAGGGGGAAGAGTGGCTACACCTTC. This translates into CATMGGRGKSGYTF. The V gene is TRBV6-1, the J gene TRBJ1-2; 7 bases fit TRBD1. CDR1 is MNHNS and CDR2 is SASEGT in the germline V gene. V lost 10 bases to trimming and J lost 7 bases; unmatched junction nucleotides: 15. The CDR3 extends over 14 amino acids.

V usage is TRBV2 and J usage is TRBJ2-1, with D maybe TRBD2 (6 bases). The CDR3 spans 15 residues. The germline CDR1 and CDR2 sequences are SNHLY and FYNNEI. The V gene lost 4 bases and the J gene lost 2 bases, with 12 bases spanning the gap. This CDR3 reads CASSVTSMTYNEQFF. CDR3 DNA sequence: TGTGCCAGCAGTGTGACTAGTATGACCTACAATGAGCAGTTCTTC.

As DNA, the CDR3 is TGTGCCAGCAGACTTAGCGGGGCGAACACCGGGGAGCTGTTTTTT. This gives the protein CASRLSGANTGELFF. The chain employs TRBV6-6 and TRBJ2-2, with TRBD2 matching over 8 bases. Trimming removed 6 bases from V and 0 bases from J; junction bases left unmatched: 3. Germline CDR1 is MNHNY and CDR2 is SVGAGI (reference sequence). The length of the CDR3 is 15 residues.

This clone has a single count. J is TRBJ1-3 and V is TRBV10-3; 7 bases are a match to TRBD1. The germline CDR1 and CDR2 sequences are ENHRY and SYGVKD. This CDR3 comprises 14 residues. Germline trimming cut 3 bases from V and 8 bases from J; bases unmatched to any gene: 7. The CDR3 region is CAISDRGGADTIYF. Here the CDR3 DNA reads TGTGCCATCAGTGATAGAGGGGGCGCGGACACCATATATTTT.

Here the CDR3 DNA reads TGTGCCAGCAGTAGGACAGTTCTATACGAGCAGTACTTC. Amino acids: CASSRTVLYEQYF. The chain employs TRBV2 and TRBJ2-7; D may be TRBD1 (6 bases). Germline V gives CDR1 SNHLY, CDR2 FYNNEI. V dropped 5 bases and J dropped 4 bases, with 12 bases sitting between them. There are 13 residues in the CDR3. The entire variable domain, with the rest obtained from reference TRBV2 and TRBJ2-7, is as follows: EPEVTQTPSHQVTQMGQEVILRCVPISNHLYFYWYRQILGQKVEFLVSFYNNEISEKSEIFDDQFSVERPDGSNFTLKIRSTKLEDSAMYFCASSRTVLYEQYFGPGTRLTVT.

V and J are TRBV5-1 and TRBJ2-3; unclear D gene. The CDR3 runs to 16 residues. CDR1 is SGHRS, CDR2 YFSETQ, per germline. Trimming left V 0 bases short and J 0 bases short, with 11 bases between. The CDR3 spells CASSLVVDPSTDTQYF. In DNA form, the CDR3 reads TGCGCCAGCAGCTTGGTGGTGGATCCTAGCACAGATACGCAGTATTTT.

This clone occurred a few times. The rearrangement uses TRBV20-1 and TRBJ2-7, with unresolved D. Per germline, CDR1 DFQATT and CDR2 SNEGSKA (reference sequence). The CDR3 runs to 11 residues. Trimming cost V 6 bases and J 2 bases, with 8 bases left between them. The CDR3, as DNA: TGCAGTGCCGAAAAGACCTACGAGCAGTACTTC. As protein: CSAEKTYEQYF.

V usage is TRBV27 and J usage is TRBJ2-7; possible D gene TRBD1, 6 bases. There are 14 residues in the CDR3. V dropped 6 bases and J dropped 5 bases, with 17 bases sitting between them. CDR1 and CDR2 (germline): MNHEY, SMNVEV (reference sequence). CDR3 in amino acids: CASRNLRGRNEQYF. CDR3 coding DNA: TGTGCCAGCAGAAATCTCAGGGGCAGGAACGAGCAGTACTTC.

J is TRBJ1-1 and V is TRBV5-1; D is possibly TRBD1 (5 bases). V shed 5 bases and J shed 2 bases, with 13 bases lying between them. Germline CDR1 SGHRS, CDR2 YFSETQ. The CDR3 covers 14 residues. DNA of the CDR3: TGCGCCAGCAGTGGGGGAAACGTCAACACTGAAGCTTTCTTT. Encoded protein: CASSGGNVNTEAFF.

The CDR3 sequence is CASSYSYGQPQHF. The CDR3 bases are TGTGCCAGCAGTTACTCGTATGGTCAGCCCCAGCATTTT. The chain joins TRBV6-5 to TRBJ1-5, with D unresolved. The CDR3 has 13 residues. Germline V gene lookup returns CDR1 MNHEY and CDR2 SVGAGI. The V gene lost 0 bases and the J gene lost 6 bases, with 6 bases spanning the gap.

V is TRBV18 and J is TRBJ2-7, with 12 bases lining up with TRBD2. Per the germline V gene, CDR1 is KGHSH and CDR2 is LQKENI. The CDR3 has 15 amino acids. With 2 bases clipped from V and 7 bases from J, the junction kept 6 bases outside the gene matches. The CDR3 loop is CASSPRLAGAVEQYF. The CDR3 DNA follows: TGTGCCAGCTCACCAAGACTAGCGGGAGCAGTAGAGCAGTACTTC.

The rearrangement uses TRBV19 and TRBJ2-5, with D possibly matching TRBD2 (6 bases). CDR1 and CDR2 (germline): LNHDA, SQIVND (reference sequence). The CDR3 consists of 15 residues. V was clipped by 3 bases and J by 4 bases, with 15 bases between them. CDR3 nucleotide sequence: TGTGCCAGTAGTATGGGCGGGATTAAGGTAGAGACCCAGTACTTC. Translated, it gives CASSMGGIKVETQYF.

CDR3: CASSPRTSMRDTQYF. CDR3 DNA: TGTGCCAGCAGCCCTCGGACTAGCATGAGAGATACGCAGTATTTT. The rearrangement uses TRBV9 and TRBJ2-3; 8 nucleotides match TRBD2. There are 15 residues in the CDR3. V gave up 4 bases and J gave up 5 bases; unmatched junction bases: 9. Per germline, CDR1 SGDLS and CDR2 YYNGEE.

The chain links TRBV9 to TRBJ1-1; D is uncertain. From germline, CDR1 is SGDLS and CDR2 YYNGEE. The V end lost 0 bases, the J end lost 4 bases, and 10 bases lay between the germline ends. The CDR3 sequence is 14 residues long. The CDR3 spells CASSVGVGLTEAFF. The CDR3 DNA follows: TGTGCCAGCAGCGTAGGGGTAGGGCTCACTGAAGCTTTCTTT.

The chain employs TRBV6-6 and TRBJ2-7; the D gene could be TRBD1 or TRBD2 (6 bases each). Per germline, CDR1 MNHNY and CDR2 SVGAGI (reference sequence). The ends were cut back, 0 bases at V and 5 bases at J, with 14 bases in the middle. The CDR3 is 15 amino acids. CDR3 amino acids: CASSYSPGAGDEQYF. CDR3 in DNA: TGTGCCAGCAGTTACTCGCCGGGGGCGGGTGACGAGCAGTACTTC.

The chain recombines TRBV4-1 with TRBJ1-5; D is undetermined. The V and J ends lost 1 base and 0 bases respectively, with 7 bases between them. The CDR3 extends over 15 amino acids. Germline CDR1 reads MGHRA; CDR2 reads YSYEKL. CDR3 in DNA: TGCGCCAGCAGCCAAGTACGGGATAGCAATCAGCCCCAGCATTTT. Translating gives CASSQVRDSNQPQHF.

The chain employs TRBV7-8 and TRBJ1-5, with 7 bases that match TRBD1. The CDR3 runs 18 residues. Germline values: CDR1 SGHVS, CDR2 FQNEAQ. With 0 bases clipped from V and 2 bases from J, the junction kept 10 bases outside the gene matches. The CDR3 spells CASSLARVGQRRNQPQHF. In DNA, the CDR3 is TGTGCCAGCAGCTTAGCGAGAGTGGGACAGAGGCGCAATCAGCCCCAGCATTTT.

V usage is TRBV30 and J usage is TRBJ1-2; no clear D. The CDR3 has 13 residues. V dropped 4 bases and J dropped 4 bases, with 13 bases sitting between them. Per the germline V gene, CDR1 is GTSNPN and CDR2 is SVGIG (reference sequence). The CDR3 reads CAWTPQPGYGYTF. CDR3 DNA: TGTGCCTGGACCCCCCAACCGGGCTATGGCTACACCTTC.

This rearrangement joins TRBV18 to TRBJ1-2; a weak D match, TRBD1 (6 bases). The CDR3 length is 15 residues. Germline V gene data show CDR1 as KGHSH and CDR2 as LQKENI. V lost 3 bases, J lost 3 bases, and 14 bases lay in between. The CDR3 DNA follows: TGTGCCAGCTCACCGCCCAACAGGGTGGACTATGGCTACACCTTC. This translates into CASSPPNRVDYGYTF.

The chain carries TRBV5-5 and TRBJ1-2; perhaps TRBD1 as D (6 bases). Trimming took 4 bases from V and 4 from J, leaving 26 bases between them. The CDR3 loop spans 18 amino acids. The V gene's germline CDR1 is SGHKS and CDR2 YYEKEE (reference sequence). The chain's CDR3 is CASSSELTGGDSGYGYTF. As DNA, the CDR3 is TGTGCCAGCAGCAGCGAGCTGACAGGAGGGGACTCGGGCTATGGCTACACCTTC.